This T cell receptor (beta chain) was recorded in a study of blood T cell repertoires in COVID-19. This clone showed up just once. This CDR3 has 14 residues. Between the trimmed V and J ends, which lost 7 bases and 5 bases, there was a span of 15 bases. Germline lookup yields CDR1 SNHLY and CDR2 FYNNEI. TCRdb's copy holds only in-frame clones and misses some; the assay was immunoSEQ multiplex PCR. Of over 350,000 clones detected, around 88% appear once; the ten largest clones hold 4% to 5.5%. The sequence was obtained from a woman aged 25-40 years with acute or convalescent COVID-19. The sample taken for sequencing was peripheral blood. The chain recombines TRBV2 with TRBJ2-1; D is perhaps TRBD1 (5 bases). The CDR3 DNA reads TGTGCCAGCAAGGCGGCCAGGGTGGACAATGAGCAGTTCTTC. It encodes CASKAARVDNEQFF.